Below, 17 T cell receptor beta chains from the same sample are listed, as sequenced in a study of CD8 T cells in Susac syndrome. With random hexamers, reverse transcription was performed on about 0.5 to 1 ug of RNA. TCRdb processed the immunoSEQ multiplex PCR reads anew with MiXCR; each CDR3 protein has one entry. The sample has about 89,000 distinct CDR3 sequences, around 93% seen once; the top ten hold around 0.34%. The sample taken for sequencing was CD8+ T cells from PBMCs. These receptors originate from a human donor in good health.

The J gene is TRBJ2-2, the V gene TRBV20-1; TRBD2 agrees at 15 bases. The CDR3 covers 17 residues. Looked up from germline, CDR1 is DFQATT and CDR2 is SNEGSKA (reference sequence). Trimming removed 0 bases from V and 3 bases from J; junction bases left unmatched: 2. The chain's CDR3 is CSARDGLAGGHTGELFF. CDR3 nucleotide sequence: TGCAGTGCTAGAGATGGACTAGCGGGGGGGCACACCGGGGAGCTGTTTTTT.

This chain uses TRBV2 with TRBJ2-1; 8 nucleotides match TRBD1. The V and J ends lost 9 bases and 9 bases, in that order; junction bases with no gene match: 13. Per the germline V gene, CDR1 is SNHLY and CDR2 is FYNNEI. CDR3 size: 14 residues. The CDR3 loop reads CARETGEIPGEQFF. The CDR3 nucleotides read TGTGCCAGGGAGACAGGGGAGATTCCCGGTGAGCAGTTCTTC.

The CDR3 loop is CASSPHPESYNEQFF. The CDR3 bases are TGCGCCAGCAGCCCCCACCCCGAGTCCTACAATGAGCAGTTCTTC. The chain uses TRBV5-1 and TRBJ2-1; no clear D gene. Germline CDR1 SGHRS, CDR2 YFSETQ. This CDR3 is built from 15 residues. V was clipped by 4 bases and J by 1 base, with 12 bases between them.

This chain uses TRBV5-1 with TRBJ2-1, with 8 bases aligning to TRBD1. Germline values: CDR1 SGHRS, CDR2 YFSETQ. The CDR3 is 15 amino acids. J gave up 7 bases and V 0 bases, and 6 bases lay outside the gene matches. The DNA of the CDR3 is TGCGCCAGCAGCTTGGGACAGGGGACACGGAATGAGCAGTTCTTC. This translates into CASSLGQGTRNEQFF. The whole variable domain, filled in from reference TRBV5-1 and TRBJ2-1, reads KAGVTQTPRYLIKTRGQQVTLSCSPISGHRSVSWYQQTPGQGLQFLFEYFSETQRNKGNFPGRFSGRQFSNSRSEMNVSTLELGDSALYLCASSLGQGTRNEQFFGPGTRLTVL.

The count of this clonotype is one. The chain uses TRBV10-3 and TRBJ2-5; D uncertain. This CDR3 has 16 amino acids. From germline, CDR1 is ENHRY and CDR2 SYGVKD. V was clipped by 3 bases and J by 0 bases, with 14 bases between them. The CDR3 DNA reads TGTGCCATCAGTGACCCAGATGGGCCGTACCAAGAGACCCAGTACTTC. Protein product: CAISDPDGPYQETQYF.

As DNA, the CDR3 is TGTGCCACCAGTGACTCGACAGGGGGCCGAAGGACCGGGGAGCTGTTTTTT. Translation gives CATSDSTGGRRTGELFF. The chain joins TRBV24-1 to TRBJ2-2, with 10 bases that match TRBD1. The CDR3 is 17 amino acids. V trimming: 4 bases; J trimming: 5 bases; junction bases outside the gene matches: 9. The germline gives CDR1 KGHDR, CDR2 SFDVKD.

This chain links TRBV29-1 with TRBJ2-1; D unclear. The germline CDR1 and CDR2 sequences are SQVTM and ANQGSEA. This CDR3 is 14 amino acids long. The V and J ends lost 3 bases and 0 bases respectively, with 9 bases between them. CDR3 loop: CSVDRSSSYNEQFF. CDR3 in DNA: TGCAGCGTTGACCGCTCAAGCTCCTACAATGAGCAGTTCTTC.

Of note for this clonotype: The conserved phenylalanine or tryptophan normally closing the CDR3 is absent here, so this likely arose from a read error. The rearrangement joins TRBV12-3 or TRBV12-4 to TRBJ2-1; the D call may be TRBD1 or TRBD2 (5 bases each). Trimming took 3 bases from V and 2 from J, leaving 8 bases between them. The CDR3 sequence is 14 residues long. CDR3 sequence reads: CASSFWGTYNEQFL. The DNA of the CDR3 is TGTGCCAGCAGTTTCTGGGGGACCTACAATGAGCAGTTCTTG.

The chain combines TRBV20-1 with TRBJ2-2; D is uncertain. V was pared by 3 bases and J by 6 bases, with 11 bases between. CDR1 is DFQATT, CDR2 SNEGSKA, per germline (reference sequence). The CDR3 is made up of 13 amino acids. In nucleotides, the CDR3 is TGCAGTGCTAGGATCCAGTCCCCCGGGGAGCTGTTTTTT. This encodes CSARIQSPGELFF.

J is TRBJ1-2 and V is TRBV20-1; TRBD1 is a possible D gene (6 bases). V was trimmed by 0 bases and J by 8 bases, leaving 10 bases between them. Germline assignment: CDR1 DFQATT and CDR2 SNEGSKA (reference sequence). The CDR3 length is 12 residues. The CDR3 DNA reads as TGCAGTGCTAGAGATCCAGGGGAAGGCTACACCTTC. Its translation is CSARDPGEGYTF.

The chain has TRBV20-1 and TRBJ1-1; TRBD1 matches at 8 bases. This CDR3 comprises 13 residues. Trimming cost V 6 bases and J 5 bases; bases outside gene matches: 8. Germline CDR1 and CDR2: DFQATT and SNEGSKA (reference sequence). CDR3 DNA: TGCAGTGCCGACTGGACAGGGCGAACTGAAGCTTTCTTT. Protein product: CSADWTGRTEAFF.

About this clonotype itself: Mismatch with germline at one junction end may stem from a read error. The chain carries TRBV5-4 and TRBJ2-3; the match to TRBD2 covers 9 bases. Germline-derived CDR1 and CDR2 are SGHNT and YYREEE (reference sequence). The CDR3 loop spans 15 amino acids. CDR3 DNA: TGCGCCAGCAGCTTTAGCGGGGGTTCCAAAGATACGCAGTATTTT. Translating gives CASSFSGGSKDTQYF.

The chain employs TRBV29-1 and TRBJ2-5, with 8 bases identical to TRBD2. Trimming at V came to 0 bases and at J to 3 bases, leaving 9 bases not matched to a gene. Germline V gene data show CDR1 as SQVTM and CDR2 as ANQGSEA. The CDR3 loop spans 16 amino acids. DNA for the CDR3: TGCAGCGTTGAAGACGGGGGGGCAGTTTCCGAAGAGACCCAGTACTTC. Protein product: CSVEDGGAVSEETQYF.

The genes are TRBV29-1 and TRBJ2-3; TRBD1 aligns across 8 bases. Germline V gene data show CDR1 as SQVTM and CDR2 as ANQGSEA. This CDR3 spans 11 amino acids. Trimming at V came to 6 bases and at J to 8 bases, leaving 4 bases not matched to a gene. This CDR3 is CSVVTGGTQYF. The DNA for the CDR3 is TGCAGCGTCGTTACAGGGGGTACGCAGTATTTT.

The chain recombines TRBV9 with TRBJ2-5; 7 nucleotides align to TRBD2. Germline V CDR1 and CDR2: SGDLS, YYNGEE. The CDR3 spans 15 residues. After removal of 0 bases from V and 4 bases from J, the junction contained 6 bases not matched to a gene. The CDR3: CASSVGGRDRETQYF. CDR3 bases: TGTGCCAGCAGCGTAGGGGGGAGGGATAGAGAGACCCAGTACTTC.

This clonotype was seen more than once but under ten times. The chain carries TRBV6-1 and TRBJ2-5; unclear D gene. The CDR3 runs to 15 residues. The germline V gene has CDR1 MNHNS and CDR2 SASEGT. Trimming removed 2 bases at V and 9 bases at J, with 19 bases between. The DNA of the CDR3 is TGTGCCAGCAGTGAAAAAGGCAGGCGTTGGTCGGCCCAGTACTTC. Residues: CASSEKGRRWSAQYF.

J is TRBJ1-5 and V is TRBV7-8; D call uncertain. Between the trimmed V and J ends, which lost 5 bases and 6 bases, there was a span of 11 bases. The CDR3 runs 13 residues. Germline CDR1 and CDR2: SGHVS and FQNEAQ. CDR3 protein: CASSGGRSQPQHF. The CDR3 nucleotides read TGTGCCAGCAGCGGAGGCAGGTCTCAGCCCCAGCATTTT.